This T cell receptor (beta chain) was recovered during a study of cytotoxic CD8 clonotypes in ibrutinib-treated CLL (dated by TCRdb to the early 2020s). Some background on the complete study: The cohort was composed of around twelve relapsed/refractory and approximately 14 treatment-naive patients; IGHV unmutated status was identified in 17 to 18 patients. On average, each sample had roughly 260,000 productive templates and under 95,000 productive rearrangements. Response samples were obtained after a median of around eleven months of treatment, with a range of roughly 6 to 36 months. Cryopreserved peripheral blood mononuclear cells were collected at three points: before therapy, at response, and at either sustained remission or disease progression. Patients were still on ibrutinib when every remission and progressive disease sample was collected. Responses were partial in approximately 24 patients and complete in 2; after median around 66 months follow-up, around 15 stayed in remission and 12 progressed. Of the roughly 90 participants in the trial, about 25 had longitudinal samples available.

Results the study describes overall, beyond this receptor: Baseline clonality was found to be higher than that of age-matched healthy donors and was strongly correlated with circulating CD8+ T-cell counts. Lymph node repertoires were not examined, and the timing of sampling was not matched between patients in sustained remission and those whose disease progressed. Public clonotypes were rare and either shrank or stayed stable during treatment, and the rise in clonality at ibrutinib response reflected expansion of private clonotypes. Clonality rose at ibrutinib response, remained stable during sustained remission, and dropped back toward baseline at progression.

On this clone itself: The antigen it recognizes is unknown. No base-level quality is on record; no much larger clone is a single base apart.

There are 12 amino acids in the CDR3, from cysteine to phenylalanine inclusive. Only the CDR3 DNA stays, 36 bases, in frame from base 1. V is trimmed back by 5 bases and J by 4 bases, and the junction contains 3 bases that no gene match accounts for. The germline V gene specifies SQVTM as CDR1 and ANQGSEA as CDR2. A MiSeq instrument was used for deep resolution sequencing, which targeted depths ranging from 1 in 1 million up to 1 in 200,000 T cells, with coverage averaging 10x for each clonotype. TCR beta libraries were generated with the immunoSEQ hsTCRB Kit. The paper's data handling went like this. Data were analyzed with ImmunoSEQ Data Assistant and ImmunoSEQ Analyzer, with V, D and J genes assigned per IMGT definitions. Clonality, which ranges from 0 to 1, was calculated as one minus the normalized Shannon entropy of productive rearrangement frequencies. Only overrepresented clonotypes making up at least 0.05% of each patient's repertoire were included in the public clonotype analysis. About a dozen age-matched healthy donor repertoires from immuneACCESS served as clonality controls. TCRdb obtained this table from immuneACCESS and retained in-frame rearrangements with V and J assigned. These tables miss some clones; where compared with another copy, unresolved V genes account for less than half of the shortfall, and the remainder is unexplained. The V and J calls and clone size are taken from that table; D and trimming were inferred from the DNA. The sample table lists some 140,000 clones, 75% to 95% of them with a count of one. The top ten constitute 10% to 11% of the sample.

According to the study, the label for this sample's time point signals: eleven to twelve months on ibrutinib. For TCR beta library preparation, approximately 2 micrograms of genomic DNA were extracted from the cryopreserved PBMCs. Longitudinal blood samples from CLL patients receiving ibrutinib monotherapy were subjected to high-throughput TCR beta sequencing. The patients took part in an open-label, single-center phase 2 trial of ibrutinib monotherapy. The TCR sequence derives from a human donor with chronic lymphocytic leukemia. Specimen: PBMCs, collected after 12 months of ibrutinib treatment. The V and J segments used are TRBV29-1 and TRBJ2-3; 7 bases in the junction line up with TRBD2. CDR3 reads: CSVSAGADTQYF. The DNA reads TGCAGCGTTTCCGCGGGAGCAGATACGCAGTATTTT.